These T cell receptor beta chains were read from a single sample in a study of CD8 T cells in ankylosing spondylitis. TCRdb re-derived calls from the 5' RACE reads in MiXCR, one entry per CDR3 protein. The table shows over 700,000 distinct CDR3 sequences, with roughly 20% occurring only once. Sequencing was carried out using blood, either unsorted or a sorted T cell fraction (not recorded which). The receptors shown here come from a male donor with ankylosing spondylitis. CDR3s include the opening cysteine and the closing phenylalanine or tryptophan. The D gene is left open where the match is weak. Size is stated for part of the rows, as once, few or many counts, or as a class when the clone is expanded.

j_gene: TRBJ2-7; abundance: few; v_gene: TRBV27; d_gene: TRBD1; CDR3nt: TGTGCCAGCAGTTCCCACGACAGGGACGAGCAGTACTTC; CDR3aa: CASSSHDRDEQYF
j_gene: TRBJ2-1; abundance: NA; v_gene: TRBV27; d_gene: TRBD2; CDR3nt: TGTGCCAGCATGGGGGGGGGCTCCTACAATGAGCAGTTCTTC; CDR3aa: CASMGGGSYNEQFF
j_gene: TRBJ1-6; abundance: NA; v_gene: TRBV28; d_gene: TRBD1; CDR3nt: TGTGCCAGCAGTCCCCAACCCGGGACAGGCCCCCTCCACTTT; CDR3aa: CASSPQPGTGPLHF
j_gene: TRBJ2-7; abundance: NA; v_gene: TRBV28; d_gene: TRBD2; CDR3nt: TGTGCCAGCAGTTTTAGGTGGGGGCGGGGGGACTCCTACGAGCAGTACTTC; CDR3aa: CASSFRWGRGDSYEQYF
j_gene: TRBJ2-7; abundance: few; v_gene: TRBV6-2/TRBV6-3; d_gene: NA; CDR3nt: TGTGCCAGCAGTTACTCCGGGCCCAGGGGCGAGCAGTACTTC; CDR3aa: CASSYSGPRGEQYF
j_gene: TRBJ2-7; abundance: NA; v_gene: TRBV9; d_gene: TRBD1; CDR3nt: TGTGCCAGCGGACAGGGGGAATACGAGCAGTACTTC; CDR3aa: CASGQGEYEQYF
j_gene: TRBJ2-5; abundance: few; v_gene: TRBV25-1; d_gene: TRBD2; CDR3nt: TGTGCCAGCAGCGCACAGACTAGCACAGGGACCCAGTACTTC; CDR3aa: CASSAQTSTGTQYF
j_gene: TRBJ2-1; abundance: few; v_gene: TRBV29-1; d_gene: NA; CDR3nt: TGCAGCGTTGAACTTGTAGGCGTAAAAAAGAAGATCTTC; CDR3aa: CSVELVGVKKKIF
j_gene: TRBJ2-1; abundance: NA; v_gene: TRBV13; d_gene: TRBD2; CDR3nt: TGTGCCAGCAGCTTAGGGAGGGGGACTAGCGGGTACAGCTCCTACAATGAGCAGTTCTTC; CDR3aa: CASSLGRGTSGYSSYNEQFF
j_gene: TRBJ2-5; abundance: few; v_gene: TRBV24-1; d_gene: NA; CDR3nt: TGTGCCACCAGTGATTTGCATGGAGAGACCCAGTACTTC; CDR3aa: CATSDLHGETQYF
j_gene: TRBJ1-1; abundance: NA; v_gene: TRBV20-1; d_gene: NA; CDR3nt: TGCAGTGCTAGAGCATCGGGTCGGAACACTGAAGCTTTCTTT; CDR3aa: CSARASGRNTEAFF
j_gene: TRBJ2-7; abundance: NA; v_gene: TRBV20-1; d_gene: TRBD1; CDR3nt: TGCAGTGTTCCCACCGAACTCCCGGGACAGGGTTCCTACGAGCAGTACTTC; CDR3aa: CSVPTELPGQGSYEQYF
j_gene: TRBJ1-1; abundance: NA; v_gene: TRBV5-1; d_gene: NA; CDR3nt: TGCGCCAGCAGCTTGGAAAGTAGGGGAAGCACTGAAGCTTTCTTT; CDR3aa: CASSLESRGSTEAFF
j_gene: TRBJ2-7; abundance: many; v_gene: TRBV18; d_gene: NA; CDR3nt: TGTGCCAGCTCACCTCAGGGAGGTTACGAGCAGTACTTC; CDR3aa: CASSPQGGYEQYF
j_gene: TRBJ2-7; abundance: NA; v_gene: TRBV6-1; d_gene: NA; CDR3nt: TGTGCCAGCAGCAAGAGCTCCTACGAGCAGTACTTC; CDR3aa: CASSKSSYEQYF
j_gene: TRBJ1-5; abundance: many; v_gene: TRBV5-4; d_gene: NA; CDR3nt: TGTGCCAGCAGCTCCGACAATCAGCCCCAGCATTTT; CDR3aa: CASSSDNQPQHF
j_gene: TRBJ2-1; abundance: few; v_gene: TRBV7-8; d_gene: NA; CDR3nt: TGTGCCAGCAGCTTAGTGGAACCCGTAACGGGCGAGCAGTTCTTC; CDR3aa: CASSLVEPVTGEQFF
j_gene: TRBJ2-7; abundance: NA; v_gene: TRBV7-2; d_gene: NA; CDR3nt: TGTGCCAGCAGCCCCCGTGGAACAGGGCTTACCTACGAGCAGTACTTC; CDR3aa: CASSPRGTGLTYEQYF
j_gene: TRBJ1-2; abundance: NA; v_gene: TRBV25-1; d_gene: NA; CDR3nt: TGTGCCAGCAGTGAACCACAGGGACGAGGTGGCTACACCTTC; CDR3aa: CASSEPQGRGGYTF
j_gene: TRBJ1-6; abundance: NA; v_gene: TRBV7-2; d_gene: NA; CDR3nt: TGTGCCAGCAGCTCTGGACGGGGTGTGGCCCTCCACTTT; CDR3aa: CASSSGRGVALHF
j_gene: TRBJ2-1; abundance: many; v_gene: TRBV20-1; d_gene: NA; CDR3nt: TGCAGTGCTAGAACGCTGGAAGTCCGGGGGAGAGGTGAGCAGTTCTTC; CDR3aa: CSARTLEVRGRGEQFF
j_gene: TRBJ1-1; abundance: few; v_gene: TRBV5-8; d_gene: TRBD1; CDR3nt: TGTGCCAGCAGCCGGGACAGGGGATGGACTGAAGCTTTCTTT; CDR3aa: CASSRDRGWTEAFF
j_gene: TRBJ1-1; abundance: few; v_gene: TRBV6-1; d_gene: NA; CDR3nt: TGTGCCAGCAGCGACGTACAGCTAATCACTGAAGCTTTCTTT; CDR3aa: CASSDVQLITEAFF
j_gene: TRBJ1-2; abundance: NA; v_gene: TRBV3-1; d_gene: NA; CDR3nt: TGTGCCAGCAGCCAGGAATCCACGGTCAACTATGGCTACACCTTC; CDR3aa: CASSQESTVNYGYTF
j_gene: TRBJ1-1; abundance: NA; v_gene: TRBV12-3/TRBV12-4; d_gene: NA; CDR3nt: TGTGCCAGCAGTTTGGGCCGGGGGAAAGCTTTCTTT; CDR3aa: CASSLGRGKAFF
j_gene: TRBJ2-5; abundance: NA; v_gene: TRBV7-9; d_gene: NA; CDR3nt: TGTGCCAGCAGCTTAGGGTCACTCAAAGAGACCCAGTACTTC; CDR3aa: CASSLGSLKETQYF
j_gene: TRBJ2-5; abundance: few; v_gene: TRBV29-1; d_gene: TRBD2; CDR3nt: TGCAGCGTTGACCTGGCAGAGAAGATAGCGGGAGGTTGGGAGACCCAGTACTTC; CDR3aa: CSVDLAEKIAGGWETQYF
j_gene: TRBJ1-2; abundance: NA; v_gene: TRBV6-1; d_gene: TRBD1; CDR3nt: TGTGCCAGCAGTGATGCCCCCGGACAGGGGAGTTATGGCTACACCTTC; CDR3aa: CASSDAPGQGSYGYTF
j_gene: TRBJ1-1; abundance: few; v_gene: TRBV6-6; d_gene: NA; CDR3nt: TGTGCCAGTACGGGGGGGTATGATGAAGCTTTCTTT; CDR3aa: CASTGGYDEAFF
j_gene: TRBJ2-3; abundance: few; v_gene: TRBV20-1; d_gene: TRBD2; CDR3nt: TGCAGTGCTAGACAAATAGCGGGAGGGGGCACAGATACGCAGTATTTT; CDR3aa: CSARQIAGGGTDTQYF
j_gene: TRBJ2-2; abundance: few; v_gene: TRBV12-3/TRBV12-4; d_gene: TRBD2; CDR3nt: TGTGCCACCCGAGAGGGACTAGGCTATCCGAACACCGGGGAGCTGTTTTTT; CDR3aa: CATREGLGYPNTGELFF
j_gene: TRBJ2-7; abundance: NA; v_gene: TRBV9; d_gene: NA; CDR3nt: TGTGCCAGCAGCCTAAATCAGGGGTTGAGTAACGAGCAGTACTTC; CDR3aa: CASSLNQGLSNEQYF
j_gene: TRBJ1-1; abundance: once; v_gene: TRBV12-3/TRBV12-4; d_gene: TRBD1; CDR3nt: TGTGCCAGCCGACAGGGCGGAACGACTGAAGCTTTCTTT; CDR3aa: CASRQGGTTEAFF
j_gene: TRBJ1-1; abundance: NA; v_gene: TRBV7-8; d_gene: NA; CDR3nt: TGTGCCAGCAGCCCCCGGCCCGCCGTGAACACTGAAGCTTTCTTT; CDR3aa: CASSPRPAVNTEAFF
j_gene: TRBJ2-3; abundance: few; v_gene: TRBV6-4; d_gene: TRBD2; CDR3nt: TGTGCCAGCAGATCTAGCGGTAGCACAGATACGCAGTATTTT; CDR3aa: CASRSSGSTDTQYF
j_gene: TRBJ1-4; abundance: few; v_gene: TRBV6-5; d_gene: NA; CDR3nt: TGTGCCAGCAGTTACGGGCAGGGAGGGTACGAAAAACTGTTTTTT; CDR3aa: CASSYGQGGYEKLFF
j_gene: TRBJ2-3; abundance: NA; v_gene: TRBV2; d_gene: NA; CDR3nt: TGTGCCAGCAGTGGGCCTAGCAGGGGGGGTACGCAGTATTTT; CDR3aa: CASSGPSRGGTQYF
j_gene: TRBJ2-1; abundance: NA; v_gene: TRBV4-2; d_gene: NA; CDR3nt: TGTGCCAGCAGCCAAGTAGTTTCAGAGCAGTTCTTC; CDR3aa: CASSQVVSEQFF
j_gene: TRBJ1-2; abundance: few; v_gene: TRBV4-1; d_gene: TRBD1; CDR3nt: TGCGCCAGCAGCCCCCGGGACAGCTTACTGAGTGGCTACACCTTC; CDR3aa: CASSPRDSLLSGYTF
j_gene: TRBJ1-4; abundance: few; v_gene: TRBV5-1; d_gene: NA; CDR3nt: TGCGCCAGCAGCTTGTCCCCCTATGATGAAAAACTGTTTTTT; CDR3aa: CASSLSPYDEKLFF
j_gene: TRBJ2-1; abundance: NA; v_gene: TRBV4-1; d_gene: TRBD2; CDR3nt: TGCGCCAGCAGCCAAGATCGGGCGGCGGGAGTGAATGAGCAGTTCTTC; CDR3aa: CASSQDRAAGVNEQFF
j_gene: TRBJ2-1; abundance: many; v_gene: TRBV12-3/TRBV12-4; d_gene: TRBD2; CDR3nt: TGTGCCAGCAGCCAGGAGGGGACTAGCGAAAACAATGAGCAGTTCTTC; CDR3aa: CASSQEGTSENNEQFF
j_gene: TRBJ1-1; abundance: few; v_gene: TRBV3-1; d_gene: NA; CDR3nt: TGTGCCAGCAGCCAAGATCCCGCGATGAACACTGAAGCTTTCTTT; CDR3aa: CASSQDPAMNTEAFF
j_gene: TRBJ2-2; abundance: NA; v_gene: TRBV3-1; d_gene: NA; CDR3nt: TGTGCCAGCAGCCTTAGGCCTCGCGGGGAGCTGTTTTTT; CDR3aa: CASSLRPRGELFF
j_gene: TRBJ1-4; abundance: NA; v_gene: TRBV7-9; d_gene: NA; CDR3nt: TGTGCCAGCAGCCCCAGAGTAGGGCAGATAAATGAAAAACTGTTTTTT; CDR3aa: CASSPRVGQINEKLFF
j_gene: TRBJ2-7; abundance: NA; v_gene: TRBV21-1; d_gene: NA; CDR3nt: TGTGCCAGCAGCAAACGAAGAGGCAGGCCCACCTACGAGCAGTACTTC; CDR3aa: CASSKRRGRPTYEQYF
j_gene: TRBJ2-4; abundance: few; v_gene: TRBV21-1; d_gene: NA; CDR3nt: TGTGCCAGCAGGGGGTTAACGGTTTTGACCAAAAACATTCAGTACTTC; CDR3aa: CASRGLTVLTKNIQYF
j_gene: TRBJ2-7; abundance: NA; v_gene: TRBV4-2; d_gene: TRBD1; CDR3nt: TGTGCCAGCAGCCAAGGGGACAGGGGTTTCTACGAGCAGTACTTC; CDR3aa: CASSQGDRGFYEQYF
j_gene: TRBJ2-3; abundance: few; v_gene: TRBV7-3; d_gene: NA; CDR3nt: TGTGCCAGCAGCCCCGCAAACACAGATACGCAGTATTTT; CDR3aa: CASSPANTDTQYF
j_gene: TRBJ2-2; abundance: NA; v_gene: TRBV6-5; d_gene: TRBD1; CDR3nt: TGTGCCAGCAGTTACGCCAGGGGGACCGGGGAGCTGTTTTTT; CDR3aa: CASSYARGTGELFF
j_gene: TRBJ2-3; abundance: few; v_gene: TRBV29-1; d_gene: NA; CDR3nt: TGCAGCGTTGAAGCCCAGGGAACGCAGTATTTT; CDR3aa: CSVEAQGTQYF
j_gene: TRBJ1-1; abundance: few; v_gene: TRBV4-2; d_gene: NA; CDR3nt: TGTGCCAGCAGCCAAGATGGTGGTGCCCGTGACACTGAAGCTTTCTTT; CDR3aa: CASSQDGGARDTEAFF
j_gene: TRBJ2-3; abundance: few; v_gene: TRBV7-8; d_gene: TRBD1; CDR3nt: TGTGCCAGCAGCAGAACAGGGGGCGGTGGCACAGATACGCAGTATTTT; CDR3aa: CASSRTGGGGTDTQYF
j_gene: TRBJ2-5; abundance: NA; v_gene: TRBV7-2; d_gene: TRBD1; CDR3nt: TGTGCCAGCAGAATTGCAGGGGGAGAGACCCAGTACTTC; CDR3aa: CASRIAGGETQYF
j_gene: TRBJ2-5; abundance: few; v_gene: TRBV20-1; d_gene: TRBD2; CDR3nt: TGCAGTGCTACTACCCACACGACTAGCGGGGGGCGTGGGGCCCAGTACTTC; CDR3aa: CSATTHTTSGGRGAQYF